These T cell receptor beta chains were read from a single sample in a study of T cell changes during pregnancy in multiple sclerosis. Here immunoSEQ multiplex PCR was the method, and the copy in TCRdb shows in-frame clones only, minus some. This table holds 60,000 to 70,000 clones, about nine tenths found once. The specimen comprised peripheral blood, sampled after pregnancy. These receptors were taken from a female donor in good health, enrolled as a control in a pregnancy study. CDR3s include the opening cysteine and the closing phenylalanine or tryptophan. D genes are given only for firm matches. Clone size is shown for a subset of rows, as once, few, many or a class of expanded clone.

>TRBJ1-2|NA|TRBV9|NA
CASSANSNYGYTF
TGTGCCAGCAGCGCGAACAGTAACTATGGCTACACCTTC
>TRBJ1-1|NA|TRBV7-2|NA
CASREVAVVSNTEAFF
TGTGCCAGCAGAGAAGTGGCGGTGGTTTCGAACACTGAAGCTTTCTTT
>TRBJ1-4|NA|TRBV10-2|TRBD1
CASRADRAGNEKLFF
TGCGCCAGCAGAGCCGACAGGGCCGGTAATGAAAAACTGTTTTTT
>TRBJ1-2|NA|TRBV30|TRBD1
CAWETGGRYGYTF
TGTGCCTGGGAGACAGGGGGAAGGTATGGCTACACCTTC
>TRBJ1-2|NA|TRBV4-3|NA
CASSQDPGAPYGYTF
TGCGCCAGCAGCCAAGATCCGGGTGCCCCCTATGGCTACACCTTC
>TRBJ2-1|NA|TRBV25-1|TRBD2
CASSLSGGTTNNEQFF
TGTGCCAGCAGTCTTAGCGGGGGCACAACTAACAATGAGCAGTTCTTC
>TRBJ1-6|NA|TRBV18|NA
CASSPSRDGLNSPLHF
TGTGCCAGCTCACCATCTAGGGACGGACTAAATTCACCCCTCCACTTT
>TRBJ1-2|NA|TRBV5-6|NA
CASSLEQALYGYTF
TGTGCCAGCAGCTTGGAACAGGCACTCTATGGCTACACCTTC
>TRBJ2-3|once|TRBV5-1|TRBD2
CASSTRLAGFTDTQYF
TGCGCCAGCAGCACCCGACTAGCGGGGTTCACAGATACGCAGTATTTT
>TRBJ2-1|NA|TRBV5-4|TRBD2
CASSARLAGATYNEQFF
TGTGCCAGCAGCGCCCGACTAGCGGGGGCCACCTACAATGAGCAGTTCTTC
>TRBJ2-7|NA|TRBV2|NA
CASRTVGYYEQYF
TGTGCCAGCAGGACAGTGGGGTACTACGAGCAGTACTTC
>TRBJ2-2|NA|TRBV5-6|NA
CASSFWQGLAGELFF
TGTGCCAGCAGCTTTTGGCAGGGTCTCGCAGGGGAGCTGTTTTTT
>TRBJ1-6|NA|TRBV5-4|NA
CASSDDRYNSPLHF
TGTGCCAGCAGCGACGACAGATATAATTCACCCCTCCACTTT
>TRBJ1-4|NA|TRBV2|NA
CASSELGRGNEKLFF
TGTGCCAGCAGTGAATTGGGCCGGGGTAATGAAAAACTGTTTTTT
>TRBJ1-5|NA|TRBV6-5|NA
CASSRGLYSNQPQHF
TGTGCCAGCAGCCGCGGTCTCTATAGCAATCAGCCCCAGCATTTT
>TRBJ1-4|NA|TRBV7-9|NA
CASSSGVSTNEKLFF
TGTGCCAGCAGCTCGGGGGTGTCAACTAATGAAAAACTGTTTTTT
>TRBJ2-1|NA|TRBV29-1|NA
CSVRQGLDSHEQFF
TGCAGCGTTCGGCAGGGCCTCGACTCGCATGAGCAGTTCTTC
>TRBJ2-7|NA|TRBV27|TRBD1
CASSVTRRQGPYEQYF
TGTGCCAGCAGTGTTACGAGGAGACAGGGCCCCTACGAGCAGTACTTC
>TRBJ2-1|NA|TRBV11-3|TRBD1
CASSSTGRYNEQFF
TGTGCCAGCAGCTCGACAGGGCGCTACAATGAGCAGTTCTTC
>TRBJ1-1|NA|TRBV30|NA
CAWTLNTEAFF
TGTGCCTGGACTCTGAACACTGAAGCTTTCTTT
>TRBJ2-1|NA|TRBV2|NA
CASSEARRSYNEQFF
TGTGCCAGCAGTGAAGCGCGCAGGTCCTACAATGAGCAGTTCTTC
>TRBJ1-4|NA|TRBV5-4|TRBD1
CASSNRDRVEKLFF
TGTGCCAGCAGCAACCGGGACAGGGTCGAAAAACTGTTTTTT
>TRBJ1-5|NA|TRBV7-6|TRBD1
CASSFLPPGTGGNQPQHF
TGTGCCAGCAGCTTCCTTCCACCCGGGACAGGGGGCAATCAGCCCCAGCATTTT
>TRBJ1-2|NA|TRBV4-1|TRBD1
CASSQGRGYGYTF
TGCGCCAGCAGCCAAGGCAGGGGGTATGGCTACACCTTC
>TRBJ1-3|NA|TRBV19|TRBD1
CASIQGDMSGNTIYF
TGTGCCAGTATCCAGGGGGATATGTCTGGAAACACCATATATTTT
>TRBJ1-2|NA|TRBV10-3|TRBD1
CAISDHRGDYGYTF
TGTGCCATCAGTGACCACAGGGGGGACTATGGCTACACCTTC
>TRBJ1-2|NA|TRBV7-2|NA
CASSLELRGFNYGYTF
TGTGCCAGCAGCTTAGAGCTAAGGGGATTCAACTATGGCTACACCTTC
>TRBJ2-7|NA|TRBV7-9|NA
CASSSTGYEQYF
TGTGCCAGCAGCTCCACTGGCTACGAGCAGTACTTC
>TRBJ2-7|NA|TRBV30|TRBD1
CAFRSGTGANYEQYF
TGTGCCTTTAGGTCCGGGACAGGGGCTAATTACGAGCAGTACTTC
>TRBJ2-4|NA|TRBV2|TRBD1
CASRGTEKNIQYF
TGTGCCAGCAGGGGGACAGAAAAAAACATTCAGTACTTC
>TRBJ2-3|NA|TRBV5-1|TRBD1
CASSWDQTQGADTQYF
TGCGCCAGCAGCTGGGACCAGACACAGGGGGCAGATACGCAGTATTTT
>TRBJ2-7|NA|TRBV7-9|TRBD2
CASSLVSSGYEQYF
TGTGCCAGCAGCTTAGTGTCTAGCGGTTACGAGCAGTACTTC
>TRBJ2-1|NA|TRBV9|NA
CASGGRVSYNEQFF
TGTGCCAGCGGTGGCAGGGTCTCCTACAATGAGCAGTTCTTC
>TRBJ2-7|NA|TRBV19|TRBD1
CASSTDRASSEQYF
TGTGCCAGTAGTACGGACAGGGCGAGCTCCGAGCAGTACTTC
>TRBJ2-1|once|TRBV11-3|NA
CASSLAPGESSYNEQFF
TGTGCCAGCAGCTTAGCCCCCGGGGAGAGCTCCTACAATGAGCAGTTCTTC
>TRBJ2-5|NA|TRBV6-1|TRBD2
CASLKTSGDETQYF
TGTGCCAGTCTAAAGACTAGCGGGGACGAGACCCAGTACTTC
>TRBJ2-2|NA|TRBV5-4|TRBD1
CASSYRQGGAGELFF
TGTGCCAGCAGCTACCGACAGGGGGGGGCCGGGGAGCTGTTTTTT
>TRBJ2-7|NA|TRBV5-6|NA
CASSTEGYEQYF
TGTGCCAGCAGCACGGAGGGCTACGAGCAGTACTTC
>TRBJ2-7|NA|TRBV2|NA
CASSGTEGTYEQYF
TGTGCCAGCAGTGGGACGGAGGGTACCTACGAGCAGTACTTC
>TRBJ1-2|NA|TRBV29-1|NA
CSVESRDGYTF
TGCAGCGTTGAGTCTCGGGATGGCTACACCTTC
>TRBJ2-2|NA|TRBV7-9|TRBD1
CASSTSDRGGTGELFF
TGTGCCAGCAGCACCTCGGACAGGGGCGGCACCGGGGAGCTGTTTTTT
>TRBJ2-5|NA|TRBV20-1|TRBD2
CSAGGEETQYF
TGCAGTGCGGGGGGGGAAGAGACCCAGTACTTC
>TRBJ1-5|NA|TRBV5-6|TRBD1
CASSQGAQPQHF
TGTGCCAGCTCTCAGGGGGCTCAGCCCCAGCATTTT
>TRBJ1-4|NA|TRBV16|NA
CASSRTGDTNEKLFF
TGTGCCAGCAGCCGCACCGGGGATACAAATGAAAAACTGTTTTTT